A single sample gave rise to the 27 T cell receptor beta chains below, sequenced in a study of spatial heterogeneity in lung cancer. Study-level findings and limits: The number of expanded tumor alpha and beta chains correlated with mutation number.

TCRdb re-analysed the 5' RACE reads in MiXCR, keeping a single row per CDR3 protein. The sample consists of 3,000 to 4,500 distinct CDR3 sequences, roughly 5.3% of them appearing once. Time point in this sample: sample taken at primary tumor resection. Antigens for these TCRs are unknown. The sequencing used lung tumor tissue, collected at surgery. Receptors were obtained from a female donor with early-stage non-small cell lung cancer.

By share of the sample, this clonotype is medium-sized. The CDR3 here is CASSYPDSRARGKKLFF. The CDR3 nucleotides read TGTGCCAGCAGTTACCCCGACAGCAGGGCAAGAGGGAAAAAACTGTTTTTT. This chain links TRBV6-6 with TRBJ1-4; D may be TRBD1 (5 bases). Germline V lookup: CDR1 MNHNY, CDR2 SVGAGI (reference sequence). The CDR3 loop spans 17 amino acids. The V and J ends lost 2 bases and 9 bases respectively, with 22 bases between them.

The chain couples TRBV5-4 to TRBJ2-3; 14 bases align to TRBD2. With V trimmed by 3 bases and J by 1 base, 1 base remained unmatched. CDR1 and CDR2 (germline): SGHNT, YYREEE (reference sequence). The CDR3 is 16 residues long. The CDR3 protein is CASSWGLAGGTDTQYF. DNA of the CDR3: TGTGCCAGCAGCTGGGGACTAGCGGGGGGCACAGATACGCAGTATTTT.

By share, this clonotype ranks as medium-sized. The V gene is TRBV6-1, the J gene TRBJ1-2; no clear D gene. Germline CDR1 MNHNS, CDR2 SASEGT. The V end lost 2 bases, the J end lost 3 bases, and 13 bases lay between the germline ends. The CDR3 is 15 residues long. The CDR3 reads CASSELRAFYYGYTF. For the CDR3, the DNA is TGTGCCAGCAGTGAACTTAGAGCCTTCTACTATGGCTACACCTTC.

This clonotype is medium-sized by share. V is TRBV7-2 and J is TRBJ2-2; D is ambiguous. V was shortened by 1 base and J by 6 bases, with 3 bases between the two germline ends. The germline V gene has CDR1 SGHTA and CDR2 FQGNSA. The CDR3 is 12 amino acids. The CDR3 region has the DNA TGTGCCAGCAGCTTAGGAGCCGGGGAGCTGTTTTTT. Amino acid sequence: CASSLGAGELFF.

Judged by abundance, this clonotype is medium-sized (0.01 to 0.1%). The rearrangement links TRBV6-2 or TRBV6-3 to TRBJ1-1; D possibly corresponds to TRBD1 (5 bases). Trimming cost V 6 bases and J 4 bases, with 15 bases left between them. CDR3 length: 14 amino acids. Looked up from germline, CDR1 is MNHEY and CDR2 is SVGEGT. CDR3 nucleotide sequence: TGTGCCAGCAGGGCAACTCCGGGGGTCACTGAAGCTTTCTTT. Its translation: CASRATPGVTEAFF.

In its sample, this clonotype was seen many times. The chain couples TRBV9 to TRBJ2-2, with D perhaps matching TRBD1 (6 bases). Trimming left V 6 bases short and J 0 bases short, with 12 bases between. The CDR3 length is 15 residues. CDR1 and CDR2 (germline): SGDLS, YYNGEE. As DNA, the CDR3 is TGTGCCAGCACCCTCGGGACAACGAACACCGGGGAGCTGTTTTTT. It translates to CASTLGTTNTGELFF.

At least ten counts were recorded for this clonotype. The chain joins TRBV6-2 or TRBV6-3 to TRBJ2-3; TRBD2 matches at 13 bases. Looked up from germline, CDR1 is MNHEY and CDR2 is SVGEGT. V was clipped by 10 bases and J by 3 bases; unmatched bases: 19. The CDR3 is 19 amino acids. The CDR3, as DNA: TGTGCCACGGCGCCATTTGGCTGGACTAGCGGGGGCTGGACAGATACGCAGTATTTT. Translated, it gives CATAPFGWTSGGWTDTQYF.

By sample fraction, this clonotype is large. The CDR3 here is CASSGVTGTKTDTQYF. DNA for the CDR3: TGTGCCAGCAGTGGAGTGACCGGGACTAAGACAGATACGCAGTATTTT. This chain connects TRBV2 to TRBJ2-3, with TRBD2 matching over 7 bases. The CDR3 covers 16 residues. The junction had 10 bases not matched to a gene; V was cut back by 4 bases and J by 3 bases. Germline V gene lookup returns CDR1 SNHLY and CDR2 FYNNEI.

By its share, this clonotype is medium-sized. The rearrangement uses TRBV2 and TRBJ1-1; D is uncertain. The V gene lost 4 bases and the J gene lost 3 bases, with 12 bases spanning the gap. Germline values: CDR1 SNHLY, CDR2 FYNNEI. The CDR3 loop spans 14 amino acids. CDR3 in amino acids: CASSAGGWDTEAFF. The DNA of the CDR3 is TGTGCCAGCAGTGCTGGAGGGTGGGACACTGAAGCTTTCTTT.

The rearrangement joins TRBV30 to TRBJ2-7; possible D gene TRBD1, 6 bases. The V and J ends lost 3 bases and 4 bases respectively, with 13 bases between them. This CDR3 is built from 13 residues. The germline V gene has CDR1 GTSNPN and CDR2 SVGIG (reference sequence). CDR3 in amino acids: CAWSAGALYEQYF. For the CDR3, the DNA is TGTGCCTGGAGCGCAGGGGCCCTATACGAGCAGTACTTC.

By share, this clonotype counts as medium-sized (0.01 to 0.1%). The chain is built from TRBV4-1 and TRBJ2-1, with 7 bases aligning to TRBD1. This CDR3 is 18 amino acids long. Trimming took 4 bases from V and 4 from J; bases not matched to a gene: 16. Germline-derived CDR1 and CDR2 are MGHRA and YSYEKL. The CDR3 nucleotides are TGCGCCAGCAGCCCCCCCCCGGGACAGCTCAGAGGTTACAATGAGCAGTTCTTC. This encodes CASSPPPGQLRGYNEQFF.

This clonotype was detected many times. The V gene is TRBV7-2, the J gene TRBJ1-5, with D possibly TRBD1 on 6 matching bases. The V end was cut by 5 bases, the J end by 2 bases, with 16 bases between. The CDR3 contains 16 residues. Germline CDR1 is SGHTA and CDR2 is FQGNSA. The CDR3 loop is CASSRVGANRNQPQHF. For the CDR3, the DNA is TGTGCCAGCAGCCGGGTGGGGGCGAATCGCAATCAGCCCCAGCATTTT.

Remarks on this clonotype: A junction boundary mismatches the germline segment, possibly from a read error. V usage is TRBV6-1 and J usage is TRBJ1-6; D call uncertain. Germline CDR1 and CDR2: MNHNS and SASEGT. The CDR3 length is 15 residues. The CDR3 sequence is CDSSEGFGNNSPLQF. As DNA, the CDR3 is TGTGACAGCAGTGAAGGCTTCGGGAATAATTCACCCCTCCAATTT.

The sample holds many counts of this clonotype. A much more abundant neighbour one base away suggests this may be a read error. The chain combines TRBV5-1 with TRBJ2-1; 12 bases are shared with TRBD1. The CDR3 length is 15 residues. Germline V gene lookup returns CDR1 SGHRS and CDR2 YFSETQ. With 3 bases clipped from V and 3 bases from J, the junction kept 1 base outside the gene matches. The CDR3 region is CASSWDRGRYNEQFF. CDR3 nucleotides: TGCGCCAGCAGCTGGGACAGGGGGCGCTACAATGAGCAGTTCTTC.

By frequency in the sample, this clonotype is medium-sized. The chain has TRBV7-9 and TRBJ1-1; weak D call: TRBD1 (6 bases). V shed 1 base and J shed 3 bases, with 9 bases lying between them. Germline values: CDR1 SEHNR, CDR2 FQNEAQ (reference sequence). There are 14 residues in the CDR3. The CDR3 nucleotides read TGTGCCAGCAGCTTAGACACAGGGTACACTGAAGCTTTCTTT. Translating gives CASSLDTGYTEAFF.

This clonotype was found many times. V usage is TRBV18 and J usage is TRBJ1-1, with 9 bases fitting TRBD1. Losses at the gene ends were 0 bases for V and 5 bases for J; bases not matched to a gene: 13. Germline V gives CDR1 KGHSH, CDR2 LQKENI. CDR3 length equals 18 residues. CDR3 amino acids: CASSPPGSGTGRLTEAFF. The CDR3 nucleotides read TGTGCCAGCTCACCACCTGGGAGCGGGACAGGGAGGTTAACTGAAGCTTTCTTT.

Sample share makes this clonotype medium-sized. This chain uses TRBV7-9 with TRBJ1-4, with TRBD1 matching over 8 bases. This CDR3 is built from 15 residues. With 1 base clipped from V and 4 bases from J, the junction kept 2 bases outside the gene matches. Germline V gene data show CDR1 as SEHNR and CDR2 as FQNEAQ (reference sequence). CDR3 in amino acids: CASSLDGQGNEKLFF. Here the CDR3 DNA reads TGTGCCAGCAGCTTAGATGGACAGGGTAATGAAAAACTGTTTTTT.

In this sample, this clonotype turned up a few times. Possible read error: a much larger clone is one base away. The chain joins TRBV3-1 to TRBJ2-1, with no clear D. The V gene lost 4 bases and the J gene lost 9 bases, with 10 bases spanning the gap. The germline gives CDR1 LGHDT, CDR2 YNNKEL (reference sequence). The CDR3 loop spans 12 amino acids. The CDR3 bases are TGTGCCAGCAGCCTCGGTTCTAGTGAGCAGTTCTTC. This codes for CASSLGSSEQFF.

There are many counts of this clonotype. The chain uses TRBV11-2 and TRBJ1-5; a possible D gene is TRBD1 (5 bases). CDR1 and CDR2 from the germline V gene are SGHAT and FQNNGV. The CDR3 runs 14 residues. V lost 1 base, J lost 6 bases, and 10 bases lay in between. CDR3 in DNA: TGTGCCAGCAGCTTAGCGGGGGAAGGTCAGCCCCAGCATTTT. This gives the protein CASSLAGEGQPQHF.

This clonotype is large. The CDR3 sequence is CASSLYRGTEAFF. The CDR3, as DNA: TGTGCCAGCAGTTTGTACAGGGGTACTGAAGCTTTCTTT. J is TRBJ1-1 and V is TRBV12-3 or TRBV12-4, with TRBD1 matching 7 bases. The CDR3 extends over 13 amino acids. Losses at the gene ends were 3 bases for V and 5 bases for J; bases not matched to a gene: 3.

This clonotype has a count of ten or more. The chain links TRBV4-2 to TRBJ1-4; D possibly corresponds to TRBD1 (5 bases). The CDR3 spans 16 residues. CDR1 is LGHNA and CDR2 is YNFKEQ in the germline V gene. The ends were cut back, 5 bases at V and 5 bases at J, with 18 bases in the middle. The CDR3 loop is CASSSLLDSDNEKLFF. The CDR3 nucleotides are TGTGCCAGCAGCTCGCTCCTAGACAGCGACAATGAAAAACTGTTTTTT.

This clonotype is medium-sized in the sample. The gene calls are TRBV5-6 and TRBJ2-7; 15 nucleotides agree with TRBD2. With V trimmed by 3 bases and J by 3 bases, 1 base remained unmatched. The germline gives CDR1 SGHDT, CDR2 YYEEEE. The CDR3 is 15 residues long. This CDR3 is CASSSGLAGGYEQYF. The CDR3 region has the DNA TGTGCCAGCAGCTCGGGACTAGCGGGGGGCTACGAGCAGTACTTC.

This clonotype was detected many times. V usage is TRBV20-1 and J usage is TRBJ2-5; 8 bases map to TRBD2. The J segment lost 2 bases and the V segment lost 3 bases, leaving 8 bases of the junction unmatched. There are 15 residues in the CDR3. CDR1 and CDR2 (germline): DFQATT, SNEGSKA (reference sequence). The CDR3 sequence is CSARRASGGQETQYF. The DNA of the CDR3 is TGCAGTGCTAGGAGGGCCAGCGGGGGACAAGAGACCCAGTACTTC.

This clonotype rates as medium-sized (0.01 to 0.1%). This rearrangement joins TRBV12-3 or TRBV12-4 to TRBJ1-3; the D gene is possibly TRBD1 (5 bases). The CDR3 loop spans 14 amino acids. Trimming shortened V by 2 bases and J by 4 bases, and 9 bases separated the two germline ends. CDR3 residues: CASSLSGPGNTIYF. CDR3 sequence (DNA): TGTGCCAGCAGTTTATCGGGACCCGGAAACACCATATATTTT.

The sample holds many counts of this clonotype. The rearrangement uses TRBV6-2 or TRBV6-3 and TRBJ2-2; D unclear. CDR1 is MNHEY and CDR2 is SVGEGT in the germline V gene. The CDR3 runs 15 residues. Trimming took off 6 bases at V and 5 bases at J, with 16 bases between the two ends. The chain's CDR3 is CASRYRVAYTGELFF. CDR3 nucleotide sequence: TGTGCCAGCAGATACCGCGTAGCCTATACCGGGGAGCTGTTTTTT.

This clonotype is labeled medium-sized. This rearrangement joins TRBV19 to TRBJ2-1; 8 bases map to TRBD2. Germline CDR1 and CDR2: LNHDA and SQIVND (reference sequence). The CDR3 totals 15 residues. The junction had 4 bases not matched to a gene; V was cut back by 3 bases and J by 3 bases. CDR3 nucleotide sequence: TGTGCCAGTAGTATTTCGGGGGGGGGCTACAATGAGCAGTTCTTC. Translated: CASSISGGGYNEQFF.

This clonotype qualifies as medium-sized (0.01 to 0.1%). The rearrangement joins TRBV20-1 to TRBJ2-7; 7 bases fit TRBD2. The CDR3 is made up of 14 amino acids. From germline, CDR1 is DFQATT and CDR2 SNEGSKA (reference sequence). V trimming: 0 bases; J trimming: 3 bases; junction bases outside the gene matches: 5. The CDR3, as DNA: TGCAGTGCTAGAGATCTGGGGAGGGGCTACGAGCAGTACTTC. It is translated as CSARDLGRGYEQYF.